This TCR beta chain was documented in a study of early T cells in non-severe SARS-CoV-2 infection. This clonotype was seen at least ten times. TCRdb re-called the 5' RACE reads through MiXCR, storing one row per CDR3 protein. The data contain 27,000 or so distinct CDR3 sequences, about 2.9% of them singletons. V lost 4 bases and J 6 bases, leaving 8 bases between the germline ends. The CDR3 loop spans 12 amino acids. This clonotype was obtained from an adult who was a healthcare worker with PCR-confirmed SARS-CoV-2 infection or an uninfected control (not recorded which). The rearrangement joins TRBV12-3 or TRBV12-4 to TRBJ2-3; D remains ambiguous. Material for sequencing was whole blood. CDR3 residues: CASSYKGDTQYF. The CDR3 nucleotides read TGTGCCAGCAGTTATAAAGGCGATACGCAGTATTTT.